The next 18 T cell receptor beta chains were all read from a single sample in a study of human thymus T cells. The method was immunoSEQ multiplex PCR; TCRdb's version includes in-frame clones alone and lacks a portion of them. Seen here are around 120,000 clones, around 94% observed once, and the top ten hold less than 0.03%. Thymus tissue was removed during corrective cardiac surgery. The sample taken for sequencing was thymus tissue. The receptors stem from a boy under two years old with a congenital heart defect but otherwise immunologically healthy.

This chain uses TRBV5-1 with TRBJ1-2; D may be TRBD1 (6 bases). The CDR3 spans 15 residues. Trimming cost V 0 bases and J 2 bases, with 11 bases left between them. Germline CDR1 SGHRS, CDR2 YFSETQ. The CDR3 DNA is TGCGCCAGCAGCTTGGAGGAGGGGACAAACTATGGCTACACCTTC. Protein product: CASSLEEGTNYGYTF.

This chain connects TRBV7-3 to TRBJ2-2; 14 bases align to TRBD2. There are 20 residues in the CDR3. J was trimmed by 0 bases and V by 0 bases; bases with no gene match: 6. Per germline, CDR1 SGHTA and CDR2 FQGTGA. The DNA for the CDR3 is TGTGCCAGCAGCTTAACGGGACTAGCGGGGGCCCACGCGAACACCGGGGAGCTGTTTTTT. Its translation: CASSLTGLAGAHANTGELFF.

The chain carries TRBV27 and TRBJ2-3; D might be TRBD2 (7 bases). From germline, CDR1 is MNHEY and CDR2 SMNVEV (reference sequence). With 7 bases removed from V and 4 bases from J, the gap between germline ends came to 24 bases. The length of the CDR3 is 17 residues. This chain's CDR3 is CASTILGPPGGPDTQYF. The DNA for the CDR3 is TGTGCCAGCACCATTCTTGGACCGCCGGGGGGCCCAGATACGCAGTATTTT.

This clone was observed once. The chain is built from TRBV7-2 and TRBJ2-7; D gene unclear. The V gene's germline CDR1 is SGHTA and CDR2 FQGNSA. Trimming shortened V by 1 base and J by 7 bases, and 8 bases separated the two germline ends. CDR3 length: 12 residues. DNA of the CDR3: TGTGCCAGCAGCTTAGGGGTACGGGAGCAGTACTTC. Protein sequence: CASSLGVREQYF.

This clone turned up a few times. V usage is TRBV19 and J usage is TRBJ1-5; 7 nucleotides match TRBD1. The CDR3 spans 13 residues. The germline gives CDR1 LNHDA, CDR2 SQIVND (reference sequence). J lost 3 bases, V lost 8 bases, and 4 bases had no gene match. The CDR3 DNA is TGTGCCAGTTCAGGGGGGAACAATCAGCCCCAGCATTTT. Translated, it gives CASSGGNNQPQHF.

This rearrangement joins TRBV5-1 to TRBJ1-4; TRBD1 is a possible D gene (6 bases). This CDR3 region has 14 residues. CDR1 is SGHRS and CDR2 is YFSETQ in the germline V gene. V was trimmed by 4 bases and J by 7 bases, leaving 14 bases between them. CDR3 sequence (DNA): TGCGCCAGCAGCCGGACAGTTAGTACTGAAAAACTGTTTTTT. Amino acids: CASSRTVSTEKLFF.

J is TRBJ1-2 and V is TRBV28; 9 bases map to TRBD1. The CDR3 extends over 17 amino acids. After removal of 3 bases from V and 4 bases from J, the junction contained 12 bases not matched to a gene. Germline assignment: CDR1 MDHEN and CDR2 SYDVKM. The CDR3 region is CASSFGIGTGNFYGYTF. The CDR3 bases are TGTGCCAGCAGTTTCGGGATTGGGACAGGGAATTTCTATGGCTACACCTTC.

This chain links TRBV28 with TRBJ1-1; 11 positions agree with TRBD1. Germline assignment: CDR1 MDHEN and CDR2 SYDVKM. J lost 3 bases, V lost 0 bases, and 3 bases had no gene match. This CDR3 contains 16 residues. Here the CDR3 reads CASSLCGGQGDTEAFF. The CDR3 DNA reads TGTGCCAGCAGTTTATGCGGGGGACAGGGGGACACTGAAGCTTTCTTT.

V and J are TRBV28 and TRBJ1-5; D gene unclear. Germline CDR1 MDHEN, CDR2 SYDVKM. The V end lost 2 bases, the J end lost 5 bases, and 13 bases lay between the germline ends. CDR3 length equals 15 residues. This CDR3 reads CASSLRAGQDQPQHF. CDR3 DNA: TGTGCCAGCAGTTTACGTGCAGGTCAAGATCAGCCCCAGCATTTT. Supplemented by reference TRBV28 and TRBJ1-5, the full variable domain reads DVKVTQSSRYLVKRTGEKVFLECVQDMDHENMFWYRQDPGLGLRLIYFSYDVKMKEKGDIPEGYSVSREKKERFSLILESASTNQTSMYLCASSLRAGQDQPQHFGDGTRLSIL.

This chain connects TRBV7-9 to TRBJ1-2; D is unresolved. The germline CDR1 and CDR2 sequences are SEHNR and FQNEAQ (reference sequence). This CDR3 is built from 11 residues. V was cut by 5 bases and J by 6 bases, with 7 bases left in between. Here the CDR3 reads CASSAKDGYTF. The DNA for the CDR3 is TGTGCCAGCAGCGCCAAGGATGGCTACACCTTC.

V is TRBV2 and J is TRBJ2-1; TRBD2 agrees at 8 bases. The germline gives CDR1 SNHLY, CDR2 FYNNEI. V dropped 9 bases and J dropped 1; count of bases not matched to a gene: 2. The CDR3 has 13 amino acids. CDR3 protein: CASSGASYNEQFF. Here the CDR3 DNA reads TGTGCCAGTAGCGGGGCGTCCTACAATGAGCAGTTCTTC.

The sample holds one count of this clone. The chain recombines TRBV5-6 with TRBJ1-1; possibly TRBD1 for D (6 bases). V was shortened by 4 bases and J by 4 bases, with 17 bases between the two germline ends. The germline CDR1 and CDR2 sequences are SGHDT and YYEEEE. The CDR3 runs to 15 residues. CDR3 nucleotide sequence: TGTGCCAGCAGCCAACTTCGACAGGACGCCACTGAAGCTTTCTTT. Residues: CASSQLRQDATEAFF.

The chain uses TRBV28 and TRBJ1-2; D gene ambiguous. Deletions cut 5 bases from V and 8 bases from J, with 18 bases between. The germline V gene encodes CDR1 MDHEN and CDR2 SYDVKM. CDR3 length: 14 residues. CDR3 loop: CASSPPVLRRGYTF. Here the CDR3 DNA reads TGTGCCAGCAGTCCCCCCGTCCTTAGGCGGGGCTACACCTTC.

The chain couples TRBV5-6 to TRBJ2-7; maybe TRBD2 (6 bases). Germline V gene data show CDR1 as SGHDT and CDR2 as YYEEEE. CDR3 size: 15 residues. Between the trimmed V and J ends, which lost 2 bases and 3 bases, there was a span of 15 bases. CDR3 in amino acids: CASSFLTRGFYEQYF. Written as DNA, the CDR3 is TGTGCCAGCAGCTTTCTCACTCGGGGGTTCTACGAGCAGTACTTC.

The chain couples TRBV10-3 to TRBJ2-5; the match to TRBD1 covers 8 bases. The CDR3 loop spans 15 amino acids. The trim removed 4 bases at V and 3 bases at J, leaving 7 bases unmatched. CDR1 is ENHRY and CDR2 is SYGVKD in the germline V gene. CDR3 DNA: TGTGCCATCAGTGGGGGCAGGGGGCGCGAAGAGACCCAGTACTTC. This sequence encodes CAISGGRGREETQYF.

The CDR3 sequence is CASSQDSLGREQYF. CDR3 in DNA: TGCGCCAGCAGCCAAGATAGTCTGGGGAGGGAGCAGTACTTC. The rearrangement links TRBV4-1 to TRBJ2-7, with D maybe TRBD2 (6 bases). Germline V gene lookup returns CDR1 MGHRA and CDR2 YSYEKL. CDR3 length: 14 residues. Trimming removed 0 bases at V and 7 bases at J, with 13 bases between.

This chain joins TRBV2 and TRBJ1-2; D call uncertain. This CDR3 contains 14 residues. Trimming pared 7 bases from V and 0 bases from J, leaving 12 bases between. The V gene's germline CDR1 is SNHLY and CDR2 FYNNEI. CDR3: CASKDCRSNYGYTF. In nucleotides, the CDR3 is TGTGCCAGCAAGGATTGCAGGTCTAACTATGGCTACACCTTC.

This sequence joins TRBV7-2 and TRBJ2-7; 12 bases fit TRBD2. This CDR3 region has 18 residues. The V gene end was trimmed by 3 bases and the J gene end by 0 bases; junction bases not matched to a gene: 9. The germline V gene has CDR1 SGHTA and CDR2 FQGNSA. The CDR3, as DNA: TGTGCCAGCAGCTTTCGGACTAGCGGGGACCCCAGCTCCTACGAGCAGTACTTC. Its translation: CASSFRTSGDPSSYEQYF.